Below are 9 T cell receptor beta chains sequenced from a single sample in a study of blood T cell repertoires in COVID-19. Repertoires were generated with immunoSEQ multiplex PCR, while TCRdb's copy carries only in-frame clones and drops some. This table has 200,000 to 250,000 clones, about 91% appearing once. Sequenced input: PBMCs or T cells enriched from blood (not recorded which). The source is a woman aged 25 to 39 with acute COVID-19.

V gene TRBV7-2 combines with J gene TRBJ1-1; the D is unclear. The CDR3 is 14 amino acids. From germline, CDR1 is SGHTA and CDR2 FQGNSA. The V end lost 5 bases, the J end lost 0 bases, and 10 bases lay between the germline ends. This chain's CDR3 is CASSGNRVNTEAFF. Written as DNA, the CDR3 is TGTGCCAGCAGCGGCAACAGAGTGAACACTGAAGCTTTCTTT.

The chain uses TRBV30 and TRBJ1-6, with 9 bases aligning to TRBD1. Germline lookup yields CDR1 GTSNPN and CDR2 SVGIG (reference sequence). This CDR3 region has 15 residues. V lost 1 base, J lost 8 bases, and 6 bases stayed unmatched. This chain's CDR3 is CAWSARQGDHSPLHF. DNA of the CDR3: TGTGCCTGGAGTGCCCGACAGGGGGACCATTCACCCCTCCACTTT.

The chain carries TRBV2 and TRBJ1-2, with a possible D match to TRBD1 (5 bases). The germline V and J ends were trimmed by 4 bases and 8 bases, with 17 bases remaining between them. Germline loops: CDR1 SNHLY, CDR2 FYNNEI. The CDR3 sequence is 14 residues long. The CDR3 region is CASSGTPSSEGYTF. The CDR3 DNA sequence: TGTGCCAGCAGTGGGACACCCTCCTCGGAAGGCTACACCTTC.

The gene calls are TRBV5-4 and TRBJ2-7; TRBD2 matches at 7 bases. Germline CDR1 reads SGHNT; CDR2 reads YYREEE (reference sequence). After removal of 0 bases from V and 5 bases from J, the junction contained 14 bases not matched to a gene. The CDR3 is 17 residues long. The CDR3, as DNA: TGTGCCAGCAGCTTGGGGGGGGGAGATTTGGCGGTCAACGAGCAGTACTTC. This sequence encodes CASSLGGGDLAVNEQYF.

This chain uses TRBV19 with TRBJ1-6, with D unclear. Per the germline V gene, CDR1 is LNHDA and CDR2 is SQIVND (reference sequence). The CDR3 extends over 13 amino acids. V lost 3 bases and J lost 10, with 10 bases in between. The CDR3 region is CASSIQAVSPLHF. The CDR3 nucleotides are TGTGCCAGTAGTATCCAGGCCGTCTCACCCCTCCACTTT. The full variable domain, with the rest looked up from reference TRBV19 and TRBJ1-6, is DGGITQSPKYLFRKEGQNVTLSCEQNLNHDAMYWYRQDPGQGLRLIYYSQIVNDFQKGDIAEGYSVSREKKESFPLTVTSAQKNPTAFYLCASSIQAVSPLHFGNGTRLTVT.

The chain combines TRBV18 with TRBJ2-1, with 10 nucleotides matching TRBD1. The CDR3 length is 15 residues. J lost 8 bases, V lost 3 bases, and 7 bases had no gene match. Germline V lookup: CDR1 KGHSH, CDR2 LQKENI. CDR3 region: CASSPGTGDVYEQFF. The CDR3 bases are TGTGCCAGCTCACCCGGGACAGGGGATGTCTATGAGCAGTTCTTC.

This chain connects TRBV4-1 to TRBJ2-1; TRBD1 matches at 9 bases. V shed 1 base and J 5 bases; nucleotides not matched to a gene: 9. CDR3 length: 17 residues. The germline V gene has CDR1 MGHRA and CDR2 YSYEKL. CDR3 DNA sequence: TGCGCCAGCAGCCAAGTAGATGGGACAGGGACAAACAATGAGCAGTTCTTC. Its protein is CASSQVDGTGTNNEQFF.

CDR3 nucleotide sequence: TGTGCCAGCTCAGAAAGCGTTGGCGAAGCTTTCTTT. Translating it yields CASSESVGEAFF. This sequence joins TRBV18 and TRBJ1-1; D is undetermined. V lost 5 bases, J lost 8 bases, and 12 bases lay in between. This CDR3 contains 12 residues. Per germline, CDR1 KGHSH and CDR2 LQKENI. The full variable domain, completed using reference TRBV18 and TRBJ1-1, is NAGVMQNPRHLVRRRGQEARLRCSPMKGHSHVYWYRQLPEEGLKFMVYLQKENIIDESGMPKERFSAEFPKEGPSILRIQQVVRGDSAAYFCASSESVGEAFFGQGTRLTVV.

The chain joins TRBV18 to TRBJ1-2; 8 positions match TRBD1. The germline gives CDR1 KGHSH, CDR2 LQKENI. V lost 2 bases to trimming and J lost 4 bases; unmatched junction nucleotides: 6. CDR3 length: 15 residues. CDR3 in DNA: TGTGCCAGCTCACCATACCGGGACAGGAGCTATGGCTACACCTTC. Protein: CASSPYRDRSYGYTF. Filled out from reference TRBV18 and TRBJ1-2, the complete variable domain reads NAGVMQNPRHLVRRRGQEARLRCSPMKGHSHVYWYRQLPEEGLKFMVYLQKENIIDESGMPKERFSAEFPKEGPSILRIQQVVRGDSAAYFCASSPYRDRSYGYTFGSGTRLTVV.